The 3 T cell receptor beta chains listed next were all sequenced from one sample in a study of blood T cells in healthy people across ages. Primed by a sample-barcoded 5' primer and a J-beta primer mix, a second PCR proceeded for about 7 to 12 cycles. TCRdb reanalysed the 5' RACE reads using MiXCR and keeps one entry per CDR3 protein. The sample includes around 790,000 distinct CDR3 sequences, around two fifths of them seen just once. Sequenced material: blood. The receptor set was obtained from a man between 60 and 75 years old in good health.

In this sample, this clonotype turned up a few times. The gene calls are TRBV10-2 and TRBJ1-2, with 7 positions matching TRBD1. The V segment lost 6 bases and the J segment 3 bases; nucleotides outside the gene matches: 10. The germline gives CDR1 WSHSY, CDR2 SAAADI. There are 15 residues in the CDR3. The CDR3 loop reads CASRARTGADYGYTF. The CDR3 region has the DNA TGCGCCAGCAGGGCCAGAACAGGGGCAGACTATGGCTACACCTTC.

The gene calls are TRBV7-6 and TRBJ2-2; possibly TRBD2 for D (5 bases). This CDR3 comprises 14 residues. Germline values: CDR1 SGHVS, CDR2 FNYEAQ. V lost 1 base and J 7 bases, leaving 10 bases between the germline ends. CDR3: CASSLGVEDGELFF. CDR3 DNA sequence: TGTGCCAGCAGCTTAGGGGTGGAGGACGGGGAGCTGTTTTTT.

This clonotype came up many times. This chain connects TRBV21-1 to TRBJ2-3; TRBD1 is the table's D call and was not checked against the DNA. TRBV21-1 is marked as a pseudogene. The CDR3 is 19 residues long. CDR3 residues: CASSKTSDRGPRGADTQYF. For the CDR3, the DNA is TGTGCCAGCAGCAAAACGTCGGACAGGGGCCCCAGGGGCGCAGATACGCAGTATTTT.